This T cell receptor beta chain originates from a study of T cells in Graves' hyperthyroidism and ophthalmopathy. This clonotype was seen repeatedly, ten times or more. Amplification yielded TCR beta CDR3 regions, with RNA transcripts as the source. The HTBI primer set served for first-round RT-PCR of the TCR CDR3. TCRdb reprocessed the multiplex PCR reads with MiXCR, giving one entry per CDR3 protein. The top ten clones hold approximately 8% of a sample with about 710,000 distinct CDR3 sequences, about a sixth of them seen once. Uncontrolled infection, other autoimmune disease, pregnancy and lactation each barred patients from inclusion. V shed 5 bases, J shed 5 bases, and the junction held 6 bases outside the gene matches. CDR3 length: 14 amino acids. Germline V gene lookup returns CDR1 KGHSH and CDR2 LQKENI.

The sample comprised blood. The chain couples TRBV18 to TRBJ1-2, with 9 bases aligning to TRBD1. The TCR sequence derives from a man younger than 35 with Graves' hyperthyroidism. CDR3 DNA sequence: TGTGCCAGCTCATCTACAGGGGGCCTATATGGCTACACCTTC. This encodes CASSSTGGLYGYTF.